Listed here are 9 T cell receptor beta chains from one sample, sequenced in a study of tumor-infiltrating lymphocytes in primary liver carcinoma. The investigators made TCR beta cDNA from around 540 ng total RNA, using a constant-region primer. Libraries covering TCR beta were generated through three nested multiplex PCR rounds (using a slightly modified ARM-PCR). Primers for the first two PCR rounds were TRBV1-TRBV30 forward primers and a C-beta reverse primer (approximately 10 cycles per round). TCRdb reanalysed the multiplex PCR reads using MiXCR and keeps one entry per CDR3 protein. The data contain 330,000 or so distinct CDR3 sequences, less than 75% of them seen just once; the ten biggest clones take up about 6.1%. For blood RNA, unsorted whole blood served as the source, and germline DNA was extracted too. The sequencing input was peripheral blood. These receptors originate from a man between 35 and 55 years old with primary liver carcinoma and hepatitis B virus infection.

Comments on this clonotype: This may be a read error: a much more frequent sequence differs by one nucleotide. This CDR3 reads CAIATIWGYTEAFF. The DNA of the CDR3 is TGTGCCATAGCCACAATTTGGGGATACACTGAAGCTTTCTTT. The chain joins TRBV10-3 to TRBJ1-1; the D is unclear. The germline V gene encodes CDR1 ENHRY and CDR2 SYGVKD. The CDR3 contains 14 residues. V was clipped by 9 bases and J by 3 bases, with 17 bases between them.

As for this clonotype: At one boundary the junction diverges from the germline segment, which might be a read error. The CDR3 loop is CASSLGQGEIQHF. In DNA form, the CDR3 reads TGTGCCAGCAGCCTGGGACAGGGTGAGATCCAGCACTTC. The chain links TRBV6-5 to TRBJ2-5; 9 bases are shared with TRBD1. The CDR3 has 13 amino acids. CDR1 and CDR2 from the germline V gene are MNHEY and SVGAGI.

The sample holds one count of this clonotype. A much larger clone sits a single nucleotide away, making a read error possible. The CDR3 DNA reads as TGCGCCAGCAGCCTCTACTCGGGAGGAGGCTGCGAGCAGTACTTC. It translates to CASSLYSGGGCEQYF. The chain uses TRBV4-3 and TRBJ2-7; 7 bases align to TRBD2. CDR1 LGHNA and CDR2 YSLEER come from the germline V gene. Trimming at V came to 4 bases and at J to 6 bases, leaving 12 bases not matched to a gene. This CDR3 has 15 amino acids.

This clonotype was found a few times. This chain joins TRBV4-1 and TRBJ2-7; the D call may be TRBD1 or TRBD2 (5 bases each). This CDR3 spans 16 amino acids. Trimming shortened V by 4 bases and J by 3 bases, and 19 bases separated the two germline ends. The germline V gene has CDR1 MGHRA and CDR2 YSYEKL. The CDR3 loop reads CASSPGSAGSFYEQYF. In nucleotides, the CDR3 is TGCGCCAGCAGCCCGGGTTCGGCAGGGAGTTTCTACGAGCAGTACTTC.

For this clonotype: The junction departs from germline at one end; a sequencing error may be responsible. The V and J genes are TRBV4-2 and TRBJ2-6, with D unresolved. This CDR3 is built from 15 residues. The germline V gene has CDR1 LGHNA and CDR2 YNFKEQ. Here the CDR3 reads CASIGWFSGSNVLTF. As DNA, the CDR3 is TGTGCCAGCATCGGGTGGTTCTCTGGGTCCAACGTCCTGACATTC.

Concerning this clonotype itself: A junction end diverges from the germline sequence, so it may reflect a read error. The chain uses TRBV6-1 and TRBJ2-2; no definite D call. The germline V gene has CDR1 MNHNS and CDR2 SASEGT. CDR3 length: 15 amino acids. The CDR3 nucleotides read TGTGCCAGCAGTGAAGAGTCAGGAAACACCTGGGAGCTGTTTTTT. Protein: CASSEESGNTWELFF.

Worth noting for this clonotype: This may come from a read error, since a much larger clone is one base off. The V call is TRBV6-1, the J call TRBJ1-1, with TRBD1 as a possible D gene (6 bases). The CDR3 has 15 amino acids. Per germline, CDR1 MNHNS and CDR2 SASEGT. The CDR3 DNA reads TGTGCCAGCAGTGAAGGCGGGACACCGAACGCTGAAGCTTTCTTT. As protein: CASSEGGTPNAEAFF.

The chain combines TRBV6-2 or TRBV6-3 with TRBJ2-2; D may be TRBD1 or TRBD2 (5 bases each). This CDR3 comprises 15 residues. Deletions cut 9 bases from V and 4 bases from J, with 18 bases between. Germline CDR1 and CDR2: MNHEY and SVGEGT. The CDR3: CARESGLGTTGELFF. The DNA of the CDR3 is TGTGCCAGAGAGTCCGGGTTGGGGACCACCGGGGAGCTGTTTTTT.

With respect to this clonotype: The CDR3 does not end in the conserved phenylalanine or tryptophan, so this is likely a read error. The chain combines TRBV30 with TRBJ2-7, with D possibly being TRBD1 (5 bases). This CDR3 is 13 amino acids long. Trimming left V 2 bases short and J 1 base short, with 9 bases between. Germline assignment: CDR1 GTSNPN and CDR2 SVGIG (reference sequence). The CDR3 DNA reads TGTGCCTGGAGTAAAGGGGTATCCTACGAGCAGTACTTA. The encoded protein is CAWSKGVSYEQYL.